Here is one T cell receptor beta chain with its context. Its antigen is still unknown. The data derive from a study of vaccination and CD4 T cells after COVID-19. General study results and limits: In convalescent patients, 304 of 307 vaccine-specific clones were mono-reactive for SARS-CoV-2 spike.

Cultured CD4+ T cells had their DNA profiled by the Oncomine TCR Beta short-read assay. MiXCR was run by TCRdb on the PCR reads, yielding one entry per CDR3 protein. The sample has some 19,000 distinct CDR3 sequences, 43% seen once. As for treatment: roughly ten-day PBMC culture with coronavirus spike peptide pools or control peptides (ViraFEST assay). Germline values: CDR1 SNHLY, CDR2 FYNNEI. V gave up 7 bases and J gave up 7 bases; unmatched junction bases: 6. This CDR3 comprises 14 residues. The rearrangement uses TRBV2 and TRBJ1-5; 11 positions agree with TRBD1. This sequence was found in a human donor who had recovered from COVID-19. The specimen sequenced was CD4+ T cells from blood, cultured in vitro. CDR3: CASNGQGAGQPQHF. For the CDR3, the DNA is TGTGCCAGCAATGGACAGGGGGCAGGACAGCCCCAGCATTTT.